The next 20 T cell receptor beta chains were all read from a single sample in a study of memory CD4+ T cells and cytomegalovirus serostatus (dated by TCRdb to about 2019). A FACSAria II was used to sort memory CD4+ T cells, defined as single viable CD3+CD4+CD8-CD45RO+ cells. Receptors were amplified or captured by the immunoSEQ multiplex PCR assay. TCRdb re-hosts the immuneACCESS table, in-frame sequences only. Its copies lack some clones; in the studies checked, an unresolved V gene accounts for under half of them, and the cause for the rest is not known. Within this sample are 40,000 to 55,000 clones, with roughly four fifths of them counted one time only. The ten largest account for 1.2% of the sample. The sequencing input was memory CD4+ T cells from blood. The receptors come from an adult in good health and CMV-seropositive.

The CDR3 nucleotides read TGTGCCAGCAGCTCCCTGGGCAATAGCGGGGGGGCCCCCTACGAGCAGTACTTC. Translated, it gives CASSSLGNSGGAPYEQYF. The chain employs TRBV11-2 and TRBJ2-7; 11 nucleotides line up with TRBD2. Germline lookup yields CDR1 SGHAT and CDR2 FQNNGV. This CDR3 region has 18 residues. The trim removed 4 bases at V and 2 bases at J, leaving 13 bases unmatched.

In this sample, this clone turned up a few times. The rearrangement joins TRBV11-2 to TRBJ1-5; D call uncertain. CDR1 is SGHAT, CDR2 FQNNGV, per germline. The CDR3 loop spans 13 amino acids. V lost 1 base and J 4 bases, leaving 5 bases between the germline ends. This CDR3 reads CASSLGPNQPQHF. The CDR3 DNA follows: TGTGCCAGCAGCTTAGGTCCTAATCAGCCCCAGCATTTT.

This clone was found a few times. The CDR3 spells CASSDEGGEKLFF. CDR3 nucleotide sequence: TGTGCCAGCAGTGATGAGGGAGGTGAAAAACTGTTTTTT. The chain employs TRBV2 and TRBJ1-4; D is ambiguous. V shed 3 bases and J shed 7 bases, with 9 bases lying between them. CDR1 SNHLY and CDR2 FYNNEI come from the germline V gene. The CDR3 totals 13 residues.

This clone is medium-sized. CDR3 loop: CASSIRRRNTEAFF. The CDR3 nucleotides are TGTGCCAGTAGTATAAGAAGGAGGAACACTGAAGCTTTCTTT. V gene TRBV19 combines with J gene TRBJ1-1; no clear D. The CDR3 totals 14 residues. CDR1 is LNHDA and CDR2 is SQIVND in the germline V gene (reference sequence). Trimming removed 2 bases at V and 1 base at J, with 8 bases between.

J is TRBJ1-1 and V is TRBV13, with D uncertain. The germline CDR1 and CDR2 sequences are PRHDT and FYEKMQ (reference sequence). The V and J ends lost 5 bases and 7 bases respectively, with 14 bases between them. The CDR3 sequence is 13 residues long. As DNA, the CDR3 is TGTGCCAGCAGCCTTACCCGGACGTTTGAAGCTTTCTTT. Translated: CASSLTRTFEAFF.

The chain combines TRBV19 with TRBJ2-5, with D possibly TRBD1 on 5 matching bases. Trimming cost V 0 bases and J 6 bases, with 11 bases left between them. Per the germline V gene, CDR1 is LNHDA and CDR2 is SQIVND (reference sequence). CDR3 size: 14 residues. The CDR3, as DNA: TGTGCCAGTAGTATAGAGGACACCGCGAAGACCCAGTACTTC. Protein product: CASSIEDTAKTQYF. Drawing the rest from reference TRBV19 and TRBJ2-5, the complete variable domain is DGGITQSPKYLFRKEGQNVTLSCEQNLNHDAMYWYRQDPGQGLRLIYYSQIVNDFQKGDIAEGYSVSREKKESFPLTVTSAQKNPTAFYLCASSIEDTAKTQYFGPGTRLLVL.

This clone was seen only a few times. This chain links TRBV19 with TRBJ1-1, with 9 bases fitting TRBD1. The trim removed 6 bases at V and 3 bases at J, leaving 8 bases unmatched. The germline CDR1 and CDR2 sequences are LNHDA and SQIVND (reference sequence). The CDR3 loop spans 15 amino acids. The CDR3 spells CASRDRGREDTEAFF. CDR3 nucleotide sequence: TGTGCCAGTAGGGACAGGGGAAGGGAGGACACTGAAGCTTTCTTT.

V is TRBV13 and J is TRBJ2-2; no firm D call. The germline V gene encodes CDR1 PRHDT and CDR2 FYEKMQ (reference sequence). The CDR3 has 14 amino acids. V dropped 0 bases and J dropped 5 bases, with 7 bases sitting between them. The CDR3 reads CASSLGGATGELFF. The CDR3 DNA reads TGTGCCAGCAGCTTAGGGGGTGCTACCGGGGAGCTGTTTTTT.

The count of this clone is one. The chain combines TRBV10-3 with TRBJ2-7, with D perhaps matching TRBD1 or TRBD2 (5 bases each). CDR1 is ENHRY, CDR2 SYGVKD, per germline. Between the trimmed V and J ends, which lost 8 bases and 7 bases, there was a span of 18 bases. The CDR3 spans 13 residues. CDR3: CAIWESGSEEQYF. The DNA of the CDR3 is TGTGCCATCTGGGAATCAGGGAGTGAGGAGCAGTACTTC.

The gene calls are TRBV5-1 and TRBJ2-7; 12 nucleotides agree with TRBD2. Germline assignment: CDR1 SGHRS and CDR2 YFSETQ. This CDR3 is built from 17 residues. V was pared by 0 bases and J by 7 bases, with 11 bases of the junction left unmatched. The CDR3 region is CASSLDPDLAGGKEQYF. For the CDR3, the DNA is TGCGCCAGCAGCTTGGACCCCGATCTAGCGGGGGGGAAGGAGCAGTACTTC.

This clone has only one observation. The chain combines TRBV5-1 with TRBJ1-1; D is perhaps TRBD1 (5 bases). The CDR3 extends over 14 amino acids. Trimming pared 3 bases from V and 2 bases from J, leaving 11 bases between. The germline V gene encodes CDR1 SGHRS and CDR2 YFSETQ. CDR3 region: CASSWGDSNTEAFF. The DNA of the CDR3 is TGCGCCAGCAGCTGGGGGGATAGCAACACTGAAGCTTTCTTT.

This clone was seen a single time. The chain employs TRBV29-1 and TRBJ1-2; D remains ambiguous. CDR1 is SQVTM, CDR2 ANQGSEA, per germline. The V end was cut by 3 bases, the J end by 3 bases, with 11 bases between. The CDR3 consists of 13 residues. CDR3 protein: CSVETNLDYGYTF. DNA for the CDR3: TGCAGCGTTGAGACCAACTTAGACTATGGCTACACCTTC.

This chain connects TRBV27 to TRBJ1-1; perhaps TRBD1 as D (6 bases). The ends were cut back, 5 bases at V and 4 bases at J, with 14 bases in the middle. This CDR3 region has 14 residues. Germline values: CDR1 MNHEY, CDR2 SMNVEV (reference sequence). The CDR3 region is CASSPRGMPTEAFF. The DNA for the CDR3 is TGTGCCAGCAGTCCTAGGGGGATGCCCACTGAAGCTTTCTTT.

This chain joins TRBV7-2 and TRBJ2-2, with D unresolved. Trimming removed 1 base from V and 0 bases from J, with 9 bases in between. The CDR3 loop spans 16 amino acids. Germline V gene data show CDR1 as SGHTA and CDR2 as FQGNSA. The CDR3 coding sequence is TGTGCCAGCAGCTTAGTGGGGTCTCCGAACACCGGGGAGCTGTTTTTT. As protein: CASSLVGSPNTGELFF. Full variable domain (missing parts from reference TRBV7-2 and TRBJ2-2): GAGVSQSPSNKVTEKGKDVELRCDPISGHTALYWYRQSLGQGLEFLIYFQGNSAPDKSGLPSDRFSAERTGGSVSTLTIQRTQQEDSAVYLCASSLVGSPNTGELFFGEGSRLTVL.

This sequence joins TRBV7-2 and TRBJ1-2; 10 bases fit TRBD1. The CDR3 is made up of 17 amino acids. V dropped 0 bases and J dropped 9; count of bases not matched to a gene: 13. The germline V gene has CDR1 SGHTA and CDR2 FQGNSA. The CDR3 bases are TGTGCCAGCAGCTTAGCCGAGGGCCCTCGACAGGGGGCAAGCTACACCTTC. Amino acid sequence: CASSLAEGPRQGASYTF.

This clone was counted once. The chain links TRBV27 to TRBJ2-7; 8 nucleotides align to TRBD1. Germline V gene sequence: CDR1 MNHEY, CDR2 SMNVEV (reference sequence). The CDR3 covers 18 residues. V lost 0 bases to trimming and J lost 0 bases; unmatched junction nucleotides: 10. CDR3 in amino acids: CASSLSGSTGAFSYEQYF. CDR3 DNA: TGTGCCAGCAGTTTATCGGGGTCGACAGGGGCGTTCTCCTACGAGCAGTACTTC.

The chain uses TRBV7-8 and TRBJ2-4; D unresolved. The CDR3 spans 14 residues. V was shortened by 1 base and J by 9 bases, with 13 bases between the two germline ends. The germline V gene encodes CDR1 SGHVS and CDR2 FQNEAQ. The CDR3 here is CASSLEMEVGIQYF. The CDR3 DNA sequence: TGTGCCAGCAGCTTAGAGATGGAAGTCGGCATTCAGTACTTC.

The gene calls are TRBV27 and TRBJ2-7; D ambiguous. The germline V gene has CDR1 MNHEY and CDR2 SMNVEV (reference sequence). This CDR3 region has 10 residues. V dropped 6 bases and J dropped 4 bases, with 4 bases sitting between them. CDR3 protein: CASRVYEQYF. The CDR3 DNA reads TGTGCCAGCAGGGTTTACGAGCAGTACTTC.

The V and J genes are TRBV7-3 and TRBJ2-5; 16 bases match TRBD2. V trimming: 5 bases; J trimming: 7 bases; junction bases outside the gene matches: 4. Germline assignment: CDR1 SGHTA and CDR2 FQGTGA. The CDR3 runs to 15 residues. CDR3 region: CASSPGTSGGATQYF. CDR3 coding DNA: TGTGCCAGCAGCCCCGGGACTAGCGGGGGGGCGACCCAGTACTTC.

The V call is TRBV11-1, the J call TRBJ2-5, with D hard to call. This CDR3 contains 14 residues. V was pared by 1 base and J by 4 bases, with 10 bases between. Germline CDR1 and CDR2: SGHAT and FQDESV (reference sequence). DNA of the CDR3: TGTGCCAGCAGCTTAGGGCGAGCACGAGAGACCCAGTACTTC. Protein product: CASSLGRARETQYF. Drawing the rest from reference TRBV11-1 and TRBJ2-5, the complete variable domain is EAEVAQSPRYKITEKSQAVAFWCDPISGHATLYWYRQILGQGPELLVQFQDESVVDDSQLPKDRFSAERLKGVDSTLKIQPAELGDSAMYLCASSLGRARETQYFGPGTRLLVL.